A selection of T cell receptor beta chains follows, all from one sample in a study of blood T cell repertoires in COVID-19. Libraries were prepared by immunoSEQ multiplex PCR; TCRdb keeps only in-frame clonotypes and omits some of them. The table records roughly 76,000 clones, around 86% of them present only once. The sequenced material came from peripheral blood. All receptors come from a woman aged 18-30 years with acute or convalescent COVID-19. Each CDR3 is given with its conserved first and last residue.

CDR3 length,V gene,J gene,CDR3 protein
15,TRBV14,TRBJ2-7,CASSRNLAGAPGQYF
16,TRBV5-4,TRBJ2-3,CASSRQGYGSADTQYF
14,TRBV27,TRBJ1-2,CASSRTGDRDGYTF
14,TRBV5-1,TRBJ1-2,CASSPRTASVGYTF
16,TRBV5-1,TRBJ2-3,CASSLVARSPTDTQYF
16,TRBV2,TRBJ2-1,CASSELRLAGNNEQFF
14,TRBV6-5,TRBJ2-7,CASSPYRALGEQYF
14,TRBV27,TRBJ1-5,CASSLRGGNQPQHF
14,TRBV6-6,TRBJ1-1,CASSWGQPNTEAFF
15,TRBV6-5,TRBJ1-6,CASSRWTSKDSPLHF
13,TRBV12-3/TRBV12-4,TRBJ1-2,CASSLTANYGYTF
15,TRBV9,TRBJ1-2,CASSATGGSGYGYTF
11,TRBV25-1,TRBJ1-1,CASSDQTEAFF
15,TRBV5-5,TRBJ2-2,CASSLMASGKGELFF
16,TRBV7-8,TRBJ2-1,CASSLLPRSSYNEQFF
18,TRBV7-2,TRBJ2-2,CASSGEGQGTHLTGELFF
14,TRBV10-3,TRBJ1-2,CAISTDSSYGGYTF
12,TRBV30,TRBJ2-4,CAWGRVNNIQYF
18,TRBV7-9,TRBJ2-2,CASSPPGLAGVNTGELFF
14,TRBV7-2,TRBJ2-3,CASSLGTSTDTQYF
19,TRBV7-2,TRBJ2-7,CASSLVLSGRLTSSYEQYF
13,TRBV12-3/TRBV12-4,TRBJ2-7,CASSLTGGNEQYF